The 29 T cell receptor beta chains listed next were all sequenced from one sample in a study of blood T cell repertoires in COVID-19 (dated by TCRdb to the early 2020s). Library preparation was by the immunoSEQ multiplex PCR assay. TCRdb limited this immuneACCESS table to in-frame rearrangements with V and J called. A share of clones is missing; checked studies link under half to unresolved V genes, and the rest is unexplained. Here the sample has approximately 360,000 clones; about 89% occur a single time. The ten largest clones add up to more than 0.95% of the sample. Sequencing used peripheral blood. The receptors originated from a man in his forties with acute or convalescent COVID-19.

CDR3 sequence reads: CASSHSLRLAGTGELFF. Here the CDR3 DNA reads TGCGCCAGCAGCCATTCCCTGCGGCTGGCGGGGACCGGGGAGCTGTTTTTT. This sequence joins TRBV4-1 and TRBJ2-2; possibly TRBD2 for D (6 bases). From germline, CDR1 is MGHRA and CDR2 YSYEKL. Trimming removed 3 bases from V and 5 bases from J, with 19 bases in between. The CDR3 extends over 17 amino acids.

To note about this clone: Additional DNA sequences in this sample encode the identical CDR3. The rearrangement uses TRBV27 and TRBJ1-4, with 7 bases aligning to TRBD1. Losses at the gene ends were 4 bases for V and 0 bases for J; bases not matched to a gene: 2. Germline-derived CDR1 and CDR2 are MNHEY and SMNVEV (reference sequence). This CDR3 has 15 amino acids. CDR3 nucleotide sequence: TGTGCCAGCAGTTCCCAGGGGGCAACTAATGAAAAACTGTTTTTT. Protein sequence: CASSSQGATNEKLFF.

The CDR3 sequence: CASSKRGSGGKTEAFF. The CDR3 bases are TGTGCCAGCAGCAAAAGGGGGTCTGGGGGCAAGACTGAAGCTTTCTTT. This chain uses TRBV21-1 with TRBJ1-1; TRBD1 was called by the table and not checked on the DNA. TRBV21-1 is marked as a pseudogene. The CDR3 runs 16 residues.

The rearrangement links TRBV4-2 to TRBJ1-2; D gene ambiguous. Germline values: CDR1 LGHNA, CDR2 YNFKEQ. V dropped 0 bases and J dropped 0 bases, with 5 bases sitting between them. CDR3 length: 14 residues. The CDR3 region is CASSQDNANYGYTF. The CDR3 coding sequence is TGTGCCAGCAGCCAAGATAATGCTAACTATGGCTACACCTTC.

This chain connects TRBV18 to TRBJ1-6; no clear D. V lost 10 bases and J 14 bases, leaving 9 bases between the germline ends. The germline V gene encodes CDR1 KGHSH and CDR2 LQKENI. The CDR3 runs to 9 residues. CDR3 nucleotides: TGTGCCAACGACTGGGCCCTCCACTTT. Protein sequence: CANDWALHF.

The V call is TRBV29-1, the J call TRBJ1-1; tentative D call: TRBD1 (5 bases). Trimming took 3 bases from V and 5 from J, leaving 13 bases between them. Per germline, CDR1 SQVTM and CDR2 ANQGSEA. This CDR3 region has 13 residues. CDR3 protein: CSVELAAGTEAFF. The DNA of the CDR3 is TGCAGCGTTGAGTTGGCAGCAGGGACTGAAGCTTTCTTT.

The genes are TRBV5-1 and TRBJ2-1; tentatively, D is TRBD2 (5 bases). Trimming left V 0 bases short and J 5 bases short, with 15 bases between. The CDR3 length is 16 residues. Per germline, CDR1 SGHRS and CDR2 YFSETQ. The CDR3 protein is CASSLGTGNIDNEQFF. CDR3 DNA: TGCGCCAGCAGCTTGGGTACCGGGAATATCGACAATGAGCAGTTCTTC.

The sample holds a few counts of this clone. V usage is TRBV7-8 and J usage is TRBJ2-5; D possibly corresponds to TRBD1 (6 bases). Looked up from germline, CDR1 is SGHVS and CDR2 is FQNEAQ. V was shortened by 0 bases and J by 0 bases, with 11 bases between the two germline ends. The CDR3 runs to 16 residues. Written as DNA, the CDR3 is TGTGCCAGCAGCTTAGCAGGGGGAGCGTACCAAGAGACCCAGTACTTC. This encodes CASSLAGGAYQETQYF.

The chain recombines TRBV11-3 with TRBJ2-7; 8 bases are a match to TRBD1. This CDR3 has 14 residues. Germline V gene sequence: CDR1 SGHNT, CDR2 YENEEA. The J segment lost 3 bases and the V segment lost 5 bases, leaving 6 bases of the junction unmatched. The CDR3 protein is CASSTDRDLYEQYF. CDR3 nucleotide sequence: TGTGCCAGCAGCACGGACAGGGATCTCTACGAGCAGTACTTC. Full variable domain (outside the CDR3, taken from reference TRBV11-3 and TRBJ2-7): EAGVVQSPRYKIIEKKQPVAFWCNPISGHNTLYWYLQNLGQGPELLIRYENEEAVDDSQLPKDRFSAERLKGVDSTLKIQPAELGDSAVYLCASSTDRDLYEQYFGPGTRLTVT.

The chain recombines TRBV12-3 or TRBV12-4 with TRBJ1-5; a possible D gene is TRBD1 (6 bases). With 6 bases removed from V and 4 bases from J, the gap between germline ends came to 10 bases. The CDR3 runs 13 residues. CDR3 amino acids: CASRRTANQPQHF. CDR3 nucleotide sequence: TGTGCCAGCAGGCGGACAGCAAATCAGCCCCAGCATTTT.

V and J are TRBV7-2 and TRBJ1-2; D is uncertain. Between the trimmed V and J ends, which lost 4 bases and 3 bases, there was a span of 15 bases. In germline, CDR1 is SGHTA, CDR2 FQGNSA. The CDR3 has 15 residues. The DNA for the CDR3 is TGTGCCAGCAGCTCACCGACACCCTTCTACTATGGCTACACCTTC. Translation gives CASSSPTPFYYGYTF.

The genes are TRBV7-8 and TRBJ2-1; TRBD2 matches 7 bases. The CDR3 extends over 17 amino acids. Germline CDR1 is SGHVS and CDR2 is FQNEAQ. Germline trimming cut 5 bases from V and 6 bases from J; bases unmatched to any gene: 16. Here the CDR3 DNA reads TGTGCCAGCAGCCCAAGCCTCAGGGAGGGCCGAGGCAATGAGCAGTTCTTC. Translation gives CASSPSLREGRGNEQFF.

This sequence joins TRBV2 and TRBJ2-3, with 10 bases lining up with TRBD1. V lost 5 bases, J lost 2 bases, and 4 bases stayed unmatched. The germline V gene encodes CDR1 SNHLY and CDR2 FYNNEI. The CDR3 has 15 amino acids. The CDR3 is CASSTDRGPTDTQYF. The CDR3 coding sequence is TGTGCCAGCAGTACCGACAGGGGGCCCACAGATACGCAGTATTTT.

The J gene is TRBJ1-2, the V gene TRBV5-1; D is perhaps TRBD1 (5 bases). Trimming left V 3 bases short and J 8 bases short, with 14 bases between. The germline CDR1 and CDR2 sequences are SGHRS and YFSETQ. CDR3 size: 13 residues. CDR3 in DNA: TGCGCCAGCAGCTCCGCCGGGAGGGACGGCTACACCTTC. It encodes CASSSAGRDGYTF.

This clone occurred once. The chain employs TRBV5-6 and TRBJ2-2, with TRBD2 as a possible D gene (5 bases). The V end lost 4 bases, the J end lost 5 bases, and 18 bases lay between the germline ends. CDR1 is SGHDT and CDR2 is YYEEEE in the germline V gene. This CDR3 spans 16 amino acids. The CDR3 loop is CASSGRRGGGTGELFF. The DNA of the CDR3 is TGTGCCAGCAGCGGACGGAGAGGTGGCGGGACCGGGGAGCTGTTTTTT. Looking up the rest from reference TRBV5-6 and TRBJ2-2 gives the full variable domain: DAGVTQSPTHLIKTRGQQVTLRCSPKSGHDTVSWYQQALGQGPQFIFQYYEEEERQRGNFPDRFSGHQFPNYSSELNVNALLLGDSALYLCASSGRRGGGTGELFFGEGSRLTVL.

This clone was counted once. CDR3 residues: CASSQVDRSYEQYF. In DNA, the CDR3 is TGTGCCAGCAGCCAAGTAGACAGATCCTACGAGCAGTACTTC. This chain uses TRBV3-1 (or the pseudogene TRBV3-2) with TRBJ2-7; D perhaps matches TRBD1 (5 bases). V was clipped by 1 base and J by 1 base, with 8 bases between them. The CDR3 is made up of 14 amino acids. Germline V gene lookup returns CDR1 LGHDT and CDR2 YNNKEL (reference sequence).

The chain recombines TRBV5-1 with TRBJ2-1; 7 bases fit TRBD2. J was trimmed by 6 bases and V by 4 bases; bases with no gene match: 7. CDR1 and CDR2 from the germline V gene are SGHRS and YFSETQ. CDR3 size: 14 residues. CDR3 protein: CASSPESGTNEQFF. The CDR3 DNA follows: TGCGCCAGCAGCCCCGAAAGCGGGACCAATGAGCAGTTCTTC.

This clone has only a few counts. Here the CDR3 reads CASSLSRWQPQHF. CDR3 coding DNA: TGTGCCAGCAGTTTGTCTCGGTGGCAGCCCCAGCATTTT. The chain combines TRBV27 with TRBJ1-5, with D unresolved. The V and J ends lost 3 bases and 7 bases respectively, with 10 bases between them. The CDR3 loop spans 13 amino acids. CDR1 is MNHEY, CDR2 SMNVEV, per germline (reference sequence).

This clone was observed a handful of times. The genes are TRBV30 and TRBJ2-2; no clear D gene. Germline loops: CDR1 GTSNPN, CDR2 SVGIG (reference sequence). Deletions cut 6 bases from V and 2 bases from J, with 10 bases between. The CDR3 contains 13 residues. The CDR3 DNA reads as TGTGCCTGCTCCAGGATCAACACCGGGGAGCTGTTTTTT. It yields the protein CACSRINTGELFF.

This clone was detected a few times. CDR3 in amino acids: CASSNGQGHTEAFF. Here the CDR3 DNA reads TGTGCCAGCAGCAACGGACAGGGCCACACTGAAGCTTTCTTT. The chain couples TRBV3-1 (or the pseudogene TRBV3-2) to TRBJ1-1; 8 bases fit TRBD1. After removal of 5 bases from V and 3 bases from J, the junction contained 5 bases not matched to a gene. This CDR3 region has 14 residues. The germline V gene encodes CDR1 LGHDT and CDR2 YNNKEL (reference sequence).

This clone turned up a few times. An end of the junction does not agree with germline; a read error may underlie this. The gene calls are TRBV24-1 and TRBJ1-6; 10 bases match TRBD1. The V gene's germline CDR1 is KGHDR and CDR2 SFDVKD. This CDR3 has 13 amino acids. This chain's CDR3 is CATSERDRGALYF. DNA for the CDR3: TGTGCCACCAGTGAACGGGACAGGGGAGCTCTTTATTTT.

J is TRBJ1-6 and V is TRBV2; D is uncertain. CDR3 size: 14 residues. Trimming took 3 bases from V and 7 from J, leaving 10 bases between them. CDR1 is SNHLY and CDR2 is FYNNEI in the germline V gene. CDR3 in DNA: TGTGCCAGCAGTGAGTTGGGGAGGAATTCACCCCTCCACTTT. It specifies CASSELGRNSPLHF.

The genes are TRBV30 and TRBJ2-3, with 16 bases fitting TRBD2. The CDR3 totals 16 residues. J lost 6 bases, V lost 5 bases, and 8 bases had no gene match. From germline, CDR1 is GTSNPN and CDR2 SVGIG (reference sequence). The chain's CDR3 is CAWGLGLAGGPDTQYF. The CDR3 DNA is TGTGCCTGGGGCCTGGGACTAGCGGGGGGGCCGGATACGCAGTATTTT.

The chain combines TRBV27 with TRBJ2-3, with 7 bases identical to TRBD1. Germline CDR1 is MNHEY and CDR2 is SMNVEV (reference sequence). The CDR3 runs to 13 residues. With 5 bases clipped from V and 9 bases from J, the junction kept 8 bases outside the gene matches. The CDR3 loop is CASSTQTGSTQYF. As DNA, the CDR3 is TGTGCCAGCAGTACGCAGACAGGGTCCACGCAGTATTTT.

CDR3 in amino acids: CASSQREGGAYEQYF. In nucleotides, the CDR3 is TGCGCCAGCAGCCAAAGGGAAGGCGGGGCCTACGAGCAGTACTTC. The chain combines TRBV4-1 with TRBJ2-7, with D maybe TRBD2 (6 bases). The V end lost 2 bases, the J end lost 2 bases, and 13 bases lay between the germline ends. The CDR3 is 15 amino acids. Germline V gene lookup returns CDR1 MGHRA and CDR2 YSYEKL.

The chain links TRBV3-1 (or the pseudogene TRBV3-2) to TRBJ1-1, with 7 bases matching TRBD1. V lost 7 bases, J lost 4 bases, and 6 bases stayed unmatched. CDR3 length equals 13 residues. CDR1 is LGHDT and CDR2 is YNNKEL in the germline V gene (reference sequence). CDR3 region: CASTSQGVTEAFF. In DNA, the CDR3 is TGTGCCAGCACCTCTCAGGGGGTCACTGAAGCTTTCTTT.

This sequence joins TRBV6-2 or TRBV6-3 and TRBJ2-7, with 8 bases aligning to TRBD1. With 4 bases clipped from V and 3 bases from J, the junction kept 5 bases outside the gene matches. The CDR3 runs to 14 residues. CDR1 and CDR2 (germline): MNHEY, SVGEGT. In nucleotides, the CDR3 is TGTGCCAGCAGTTCGGACAGGGAAGTCTACGAGCAGTACTTC. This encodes CASSSDREVYEQYF.

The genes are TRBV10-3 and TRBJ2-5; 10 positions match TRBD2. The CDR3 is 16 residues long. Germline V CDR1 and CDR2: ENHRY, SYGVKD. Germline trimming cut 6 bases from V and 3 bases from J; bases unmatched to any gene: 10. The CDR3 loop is CAISDWERGGEETQYF. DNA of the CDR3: TGTGCCATCAGCGACTGGGAGCGGGGGGGCGAAGAGACCCAGTACTTC.

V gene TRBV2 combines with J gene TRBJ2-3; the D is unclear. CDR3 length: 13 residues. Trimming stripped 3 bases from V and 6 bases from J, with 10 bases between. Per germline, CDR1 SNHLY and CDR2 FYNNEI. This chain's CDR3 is CASSEQPRDTQYF. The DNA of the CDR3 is TGTGCCAGCAGTGAGCAACCTCGGGATACGCAGTATTTT.